This T cell receptor beta chain was sequenced for a study of blood T cell repertoires in COVID-19. This clone was counted once. Clinical histories supplied by participants themselves formed the basis of cohort assignment. Two negative PCRs, clearance, or symptom resolution were required of recovered Cohort 3 donors. Per the original methods: Estimation of nucleated cell counts was performed using reference gene primer amplification. Only in-frame clones appear in the TCRdb table, and some are missing; sequencing was by immunoSEQ multiplex PCR. V, J and clone size reflect that table, while D and trimming were determined from the DNA. There are 230,000 or so clones in the sample; 88% occur only once, and just over 2.5% lies in the top ten. The CDR3 sequence is 14 residues long. Trimming shortened V by 5 bases and J by 4 bases, and 14 bases separated the two germline ends. Germline lookup yields CDR1 LNHNV and CDR2 YYDKDF (reference sequence).

Sequenced: PBMCs or T cells enriched from blood (not recorded which). This sequence joins TRBV15 and TRBJ2-5; perhaps TRBD1 as D (6 bases). The source of this sequence is a woman aged 30 to 39 who had recovered from COVID-19. The DNA of the CDR3 is TGTGCCACCAGCTCCCTCAGGGGAGCAGAGACCCAGTACTTC. Amino acids: CATSSLRGAETQYF.